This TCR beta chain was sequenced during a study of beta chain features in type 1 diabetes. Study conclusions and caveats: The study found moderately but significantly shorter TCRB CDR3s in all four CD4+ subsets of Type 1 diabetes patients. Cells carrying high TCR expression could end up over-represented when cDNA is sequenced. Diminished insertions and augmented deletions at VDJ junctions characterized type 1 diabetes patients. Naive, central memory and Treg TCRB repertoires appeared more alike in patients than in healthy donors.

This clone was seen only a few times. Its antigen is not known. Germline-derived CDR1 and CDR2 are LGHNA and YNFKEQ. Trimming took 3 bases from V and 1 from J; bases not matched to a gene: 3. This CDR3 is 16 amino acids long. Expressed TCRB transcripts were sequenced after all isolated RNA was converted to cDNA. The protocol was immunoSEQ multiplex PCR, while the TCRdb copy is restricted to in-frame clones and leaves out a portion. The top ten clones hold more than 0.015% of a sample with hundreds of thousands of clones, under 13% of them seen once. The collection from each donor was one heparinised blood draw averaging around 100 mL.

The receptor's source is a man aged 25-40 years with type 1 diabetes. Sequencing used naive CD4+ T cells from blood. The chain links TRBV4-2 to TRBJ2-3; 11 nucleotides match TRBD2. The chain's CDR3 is CASSHTSGGRTDTQYF. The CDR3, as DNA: TGTGCCAGCAGCCATACTAGCGGGGGCCGCACAGATACGCAGTATTTT.